This is a list of T cell receptor beta chains from one sample in a study of PD-1 blockade in classical Hodgkin lymphoma. Clones were read by immunoSEQ multiplex PCR, and TCRdb kept only the in-frame ones, dropping some. Of tens of thousands of clones in the sample, 70% to 80% were seen once. Sequenced here: peripheral blood mononuclear cells (PBMCs), sampled at baseline. These receptors came from a human donor with classical Hodgkin lymphoma. Each CDR3 is given with its conserved first and last residue. Each record gives: V gene, D gene, clone size, J gene, CDR3 DNA, CDR3 protein. The D gene is left open where the match is weak. For some rows the clone size is stated as once, few or many, or as a class when expanded; others skip it.

TRBV4-2	TRBD1	NA	TRBJ1-6	TGTGCCAGCAGCCGGGACAGCGTCCCAAATTCACCCCTCCACTTT	CASSRDSVPNSPLHF
TRBV28	TRBD2	NA	TRBJ2-1	TGTGCCAGCAGTTTATTGAGTCGGGAGGCCCCCTACAATGAGCAGTTCTTC	CASSLLSREAPYNEQFF
TRBV29-1	NA	NA	TRBJ2-7	TGCAGCGTTATATCGGCGGTACACCGGGCCTACGAGCAGTACTTC	CSVISAVHRAYEQYF
TRBV27	TRBD2	many	TRBJ2-1	TGTGCCAGCAGTTTATTGCGGACTAGCGGGGGCCATTTGCTCTTC	CASSLLRTSGGHLLF
TRBV4-2	NA	NA	TRBJ1-1	TGTGCCAGCAGCCAAGTTCCCTTTGTAGTGACTGAAGCTTTCTTT	CASSQVPFVVTEAFF
TRBV29-1	NA	few	TRBJ1-2	TGCAGCGCCGGCGATAGCAACTATGGCTACACCTTC	CSAGDSNYGYTF
TRBV5-6	NA	NA	TRBJ2-7	TGTGCCAGCAGTAAACTAGCTCGCGAGCAGTACTTC	CASSKLAREQYF
TRBV6-5	NA	NA	TRBJ2-7	TGTGCCAGCAGTTCGGGGGACGTCTACGAGCAGTACTTC	CASSSGDVYEQYF
TRBV29-1	NA	NA	TRBJ2-7	TGCAGCGTTGAGTGGCCCGGGACCAACGAGCAGTACTTC	CSVEWPGTNEQYF
TRBV11-2	TRBD1	once	TRBJ2-7	TGTGCCAGCAGCTTAAAAGGTGACAGGGCCTACGAGCAGTACTTC	CASSLKGDRAYEQYF
TRBV12-5	NA	few	TRBJ2-7	TGTGCTAGTGGTTTGGTACCTTGGGGGCAGGAGACCTACGAGCAGTACTTC	CASGLVPWGQETYEQYF
TRBV29-1	NA	NA	TRBJ2-7	TGCAGCGTGGTTACCTCGACTGGCTACGAGCAGTACTTC	CSVVTSTGYEQYF
TRBV10-3	TRBD1	NA	TRBJ2-7	TGTGCCATCAGGGGTACAGGGGTCCTATACGAGCAGTACTTC	CAIRGTGVLYEQYF
TRBV7-9	TRBD2	NA	TRBJ2-1	TGTGCCAGCAGCTTAACTAGCGGGAGAACATACAATGAGCAGTTCTTC	CASSLTSGRTYNEQFF
TRBV6-1	TRBD1	NA	TRBJ1-1	TGTGCCAGCAGTGAATCTTCCCGACAGGGTACTGAAGCTTTCTTT	CASSESSRQGTEAFF
TRBV5-1	TRBD2	NA	TRBJ2-1	TGCGCCAGCAGCTTATCTAGCGGTACCACACTAAAAGAGCAGTTCTTC	CASSLSSGTTLKEQFF
TRBV2	TRBD1	NA	TRBJ2-7	TGTGCCAGCAGTGAATACCCGATTGGGACAGGGATATCCTACGAGCAGTACTTC	CASSEYPIGTGISYEQYF